One and the same sample provided the 14 T cell receptor beta chains below, sequenced in a study of cytomegalovirus exposure and HLA in healthy donors. PCR used 60 Vbeta primers and 13 Jbeta primers. The repertoire was sequenced with immunoSEQ multiplex PCR; TCRdb's copy has only in-frame clones and lacks some. The sample records 95,000 to 150,000 clones, roughly four fifths being singletons. The sample consisted of PBMCs. Every receptor here comes from a man between 18 and 29 years old in good health and CMV-seronegative.

The V and J genes are TRBV5-1 and TRBJ2-7; 7 nucleotides match TRBD1. The CDR3 contains 14 residues. V shed 2 bases, J shed 4 bases, and the junction held 6 bases outside the gene matches. Germline V gives CDR1 SGHRS, CDR2 YFSETQ. CDR3 coding DNA: TGCGCCAGCAGCTTAATGACAGGGATGTACGAGCAGTACTTC. It translates to CASSLMTGMYEQYF.

This rearrangement joins TRBV2 to TRBJ2-4; 8 bases match TRBD1. J gave up 2 bases and V 4 bases, and 4 bases lay outside the gene matches. CDR3 length: 15 amino acids. Germline assignment: CDR1 SNHLY and CDR2 FYNNEI. This CDR3 is CASSATGGTKNIQYF. CDR3 sequence (DNA): TGTGCCAGCAGTGCCACAGGGGGAACCAAAAACATTCAGTACTTC.

This chain joins TRBV11-2 and TRBJ1-2; D is ambiguous. V lost 3 bases and J 3 bases, leaving 8 bases between the germline ends. The CDR3 totals 13 residues. CDR1 SGHAT and CDR2 FQNNGV come from the germline V gene. CDR3 amino acids: CASSFGEYYGYTF. The CDR3 DNA reads TGTGCCAGCAGCTTTGGAGAATACTATGGCTACACCTTC.

The chain is built from TRBV2 and TRBJ2-7; 7 bases line up with TRBD1. After removal of 8 bases from V and 3 bases from J, the junction contained 13 bases not matched to a gene. Germline CDR1 is SNHLY and CDR2 is FYNNEI. The CDR3 runs to 15 residues. The CDR3 is CASSMGRTGSYEQYF. Here the CDR3 DNA reads TGTGCCAGCTCAATGGGTCGGACAGGTAGCTACGAGCAGTACTTC.

This sequence joins TRBV19 and TRBJ2-7; the D gene is possibly TRBD1 (5 bases). Trimming shortened V by 3 bases and J by 0 bases, and 9 bases separated the two germline ends. Germline-derived CDR1 and CDR2 are LNHDA and SQIVND (reference sequence). The CDR3 contains 14 residues. The CDR3 reads CASSIPGISYEQYF. The CDR3 bases are TGTGCCAGTAGTATCCCAGGGATCTCCTACGAGCAGTACTTC.

CDR3 sequence reads: CASSRVILGHETQYF. DNA of the CDR3: TGTGCCAGCAGCCGAGTAATTTTGGGGCACGAGACCCAGTACTTC. This chain links TRBV7-9 with TRBJ2-5; D may be TRBD1 (5 bases). V lost 5 bases to trimming and J lost 5 bases, with 18 bases between them. The germline gives CDR1 SEHNR, CDR2 FQNEAQ (reference sequence). The CDR3 has 15 residues.

The CDR3 here is CASSPYQLPGQGETGELFF. The CDR3 DNA follows: TGTGCCAGCAGCCCATACCAACTCCCGGGACAGGGGGAGACCGGGGAGCTGTTTTTT. This chain connects TRBV7-2 to TRBJ2-2, with 11 positions matching TRBD1. The CDR3 runs 19 residues. After removal of 5 bases from V and 5 bases from J, the junction contained 16 bases not matched to a gene. Germline loops: CDR1 SGHTA, CDR2 FQGNSA. Full variable domain (rest looked up from reference TRBV7-2 and TRBJ2-2): GAGVSQSPSNKVTEKGKDVELRCDPISGHTALYWYRQSLGQGLEFLIYFQGNSAPDKSGLPSDRFSAERTGGSVSTLTIQRTQQEDSAVYLCASSPYQLPGQGETGELFFGEGSRLTVL.

J is TRBJ2-1 and V is TRBV6-1, with D possibly TRBD1 on 5 matching bases. Looked up from germline, CDR1 is MNHNS and CDR2 is SASEGT. V dropped 4 bases and J dropped 8 bases, with 30 bases sitting between them. This CDR3 comprises 19 residues. CDR3 residues: CASSVSTAWGGSVGDEQFF. The CDR3 DNA reads TGTGCCAGCAGTGTGTCAACGGCGTGGGGCGGTTCAGTAGGCGATGAGCAGTTCTTC.

This clone is a singleton in its sample. The CDR3 DNA reads as TGTGCCAGCATTCGGGACTACTCCTACGAGCAGTACTTC. Translation gives CASIRDYSYEQYF. The rearrangement uses TRBV2 and TRBJ2-7, with 7 bases matching TRBD2. V shed 7 bases and J 0 bases; nucleotides not matched to a gene: 3. The CDR3 has 13 amino acids. In germline, CDR1 is SNHLY, CDR2 FYNNEI.

The table lists this clone with a count of one. As DNA, the CDR3 is TGTGCCAGCAGCAAACTAGCGCCGGCCTACAATGAGCAGTTCTTC. As protein: CASSKLAPAYNEQFF. The chain couples TRBV6-5 to TRBJ2-1, with 7 positions matching TRBD2. Per the germline V gene, CDR1 is MNHEY and CDR2 is SVGAGI. The CDR3 loop spans 15 amino acids. The V and J ends lost 6 bases and 2 bases, in that order; junction bases with no gene match: 7.

In its sample, this clone was seen once. This chain uses TRBV7-9 with TRBJ1-4; the D gene is possibly TRBD1 (5 bases). The CDR3 totals 14 residues. The germline CDR1 and CDR2 sequences are SEHNR and FQNEAQ (reference sequence). V lost 4 bases and J lost 7, with 13 bases in between. The CDR3 DNA reads TGTGCCAGCAGCTGGGGGAGGGGAGGTGAAAAACTGTTTTTT. This sequence encodes CASSWGRGGEKLFF. Drawing the rest from reference TRBV7-9 and TRBJ1-4, the complete variable domain is DTGVSQNPRHKITKRGQNVTFRCDPISEHNRLYWYRQTLGQGPEFLTYFQNEAQLEKSRLLSDRFSAERPKGSFSTLEIQRTEQGDSAMYLCASSWGRGGEKLFFGSGTQLSVL.

This chain connects TRBV11-2 to TRBJ2-1; 10 bases are shared with TRBD2. The V gene's germline CDR1 is SGHAT and CDR2 FQNNGV. The CDR3 covers 13 residues. V trimming: 3 bases; J trimming: 9 bases; junction bases outside the gene matches: 2. CDR3 sequence (DNA): TGTGCCAGCAGCTTCCAGCGGGGGGGTGAGCAGTTCTTC. It is translated as CASSFQRGGEQFF.

In its sample, this clone was seen once. The rearrangement uses TRBV18 and TRBJ2-5; 7 bases match TRBD2. The germline V gene has CDR1 KGHSH and CDR2 LQKENI. The CDR3 contains 16 residues. J gave up 5 bases and V 0 bases, and 9 bases lay outside the gene matches. CDR3 residues: CASSPPGGVLTETQYF. Written as DNA, the CDR3 is TGTGCCAGCTCACCACCGGGAGGGGTCCTGACGGAGACCCAGTACTTC.

The chain links TRBV7-9 to TRBJ1-1, with a weak D call TRBD1 (6 bases). This CDR3 has 15 residues. Germline V gene data show CDR1 as SEHNR and CDR2 as FQNEAQ (reference sequence). V gave up 5 bases and J gave up 4 bases, with 17 bases separating them. The DNA for the CDR3 is TGTGCCAGCAGCCTACGGACAGTGAAGGGCACTGAAGCTTTCTTT. Translation gives CASSLRTVKGTEAFF.